This T cell receptor beta chain comes out of a study of blood T cell repertoires in COVID-19. Authors' analysis steps: Amplification of reference gene primers provided the estimated nucleated cell counts. Here immunoSEQ multiplex PCR was the method, and the copy in TCRdb shows in-frame clones only, minus some. That table is the source of V, J and clone size, and D and trimming were worked out from the DNA. The sample lists 450,000 to 500,000 clones, 80% to 90% occurring once. The CDR3 spans 15 residues. V lost 5 bases, J lost 7 bases, and 8 bases stayed unmatched. In germline, CDR1 is MNHEY, CDR2 SMNVEV (reference sequence). A single count supports this clone.

This sequence joins TRBV27 and TRBJ2-4; 10 nucleotides agree with TRBD1. The origin of this receptor is a human donor in a cohort sampled during active COVID-19. What was sequenced was peripheral blood. The chain's CDR3 is CASSAWDRGGNIQYF. CDR3 in DNA: TGTGCCAGCAGTGCATGGGACAGGGGCGGGAACATTCAGTACTTC.